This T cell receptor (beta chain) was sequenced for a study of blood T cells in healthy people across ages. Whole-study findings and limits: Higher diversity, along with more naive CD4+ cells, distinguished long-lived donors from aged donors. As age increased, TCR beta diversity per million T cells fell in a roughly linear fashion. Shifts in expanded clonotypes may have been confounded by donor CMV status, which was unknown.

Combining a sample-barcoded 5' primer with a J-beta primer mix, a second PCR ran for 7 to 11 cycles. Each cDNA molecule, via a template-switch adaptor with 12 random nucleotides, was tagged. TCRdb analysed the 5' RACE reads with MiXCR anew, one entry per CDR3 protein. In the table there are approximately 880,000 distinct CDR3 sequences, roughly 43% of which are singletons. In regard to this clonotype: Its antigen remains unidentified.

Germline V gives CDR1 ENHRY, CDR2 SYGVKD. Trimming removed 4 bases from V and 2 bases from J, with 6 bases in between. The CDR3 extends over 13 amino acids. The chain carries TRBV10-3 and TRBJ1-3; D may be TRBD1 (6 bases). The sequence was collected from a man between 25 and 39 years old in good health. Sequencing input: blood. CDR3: CAISGTAGNTIYF. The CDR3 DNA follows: TGTGCCATCAGTGGGACAGCTGGAAACACCATATATTTT.